This paragraph reports one TCR beta chain. The antigen remains undetermined. This record belongs to a study of cytomegalovirus exposure and HLA in healthy donors. Study results and caveats: By a later analysis, the bulk of CMV-associated TCR beta chains appeared HLA-restricted. It has been reported that TCR beta sequences accurately predicted the HLA-A and HLA-B alleles of most subjects. CMV antigen specificity was confirmed in vitro for three CMV-associated chains.

Primers for the PCR totalled 60 Vbeta and 13 Jbeta. As handled by the study authors: In a later analysis, the count reached about 82 million unique TCR beta chains, with about 9.9 million shared. Libraries were prepared by immunoSEQ multiplex PCR; TCRdb keeps only in-frame clonotypes and omits some of them. That table is the source of V, J and clone size, and D and trimming were worked out from the DNA. Among approximately 190,000 clones listed, about 77% were seen once. This TCR came from a woman aged 30 to 39 in good health and CMV-seropositive. The sample was PBMCs.

The CDR3 loop is CASSLVSVNTEAFF. The CDR3 coding sequence is TGTGCCAGCAGCTTAGTTTCTGTGAACACTGAAGCTTTCTTT. The chain uses TRBV7-9 and TRBJ1-1, with D uncertain. Per the germline V gene, CDR1 is SEHNR and CDR2 is FQNEAQ (reference sequence). Trimming shortened V by 1 base and J by 0 bases, and 6 bases separated the two germline ends. The CDR3 length is 14 residues.